The sequence of this TCR beta chain was determined in a study of blood T cell repertoires in COVID-19. Study-wide background: PBMCs, B-cell-depleted T cells, or T cells were the source of the cDNA or gDNA that made up the material.

Germline V gene sequence: CDR1 SEHNR, CDR2 FQNEAQ (reference sequence). V dropped 3 bases and J dropped 2; count of bases not matched to a gene: 4. The CDR3 covers 15 residues. Only in-frame clones appear in the TCRdb table, and some are missing; sequencing was by immunoSEQ multiplex PCR. The sample lists hundreds of thousands of clones, around 87% occurring once. Source material: peripheral blood. This clonotype was sampled from a man between 65 and 85 years old with acute or convalescent COVID-19. The chain joins TRBV7-9 to TRBJ1-3, with TRBD1 identical over 7 bases. In DNA, the CDR3 is TGTGCCAGCAGCTTCGGGACAGAACCTGGAAACACCATATATTTT. It codes for CASSFGTEPGNTIYF.